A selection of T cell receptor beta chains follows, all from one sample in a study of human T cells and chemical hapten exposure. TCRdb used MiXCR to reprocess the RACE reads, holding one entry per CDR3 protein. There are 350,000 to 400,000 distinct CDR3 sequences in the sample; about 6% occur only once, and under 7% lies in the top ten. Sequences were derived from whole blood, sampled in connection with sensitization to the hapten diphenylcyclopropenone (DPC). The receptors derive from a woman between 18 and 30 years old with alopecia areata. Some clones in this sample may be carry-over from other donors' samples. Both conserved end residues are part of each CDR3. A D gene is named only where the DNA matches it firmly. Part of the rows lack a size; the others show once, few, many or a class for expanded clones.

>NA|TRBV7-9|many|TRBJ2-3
TGTGCCAGCAGCTTAGCTTTGGAAGATACGCAGTATTTT
CASSLALEDTQYF
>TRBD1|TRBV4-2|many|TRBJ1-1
TGTGCCAGCAGCCATTTCGACAGGGTTAAAGCTTTCTTT
CASSHFDRVKAFF
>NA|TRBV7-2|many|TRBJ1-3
TGTGCCAGCAGCTTAGAGGCAGGGACTGGAAACACCATATATTTT
CASSLEAGTGNTIYF
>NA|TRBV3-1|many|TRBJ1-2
TGTGCCAGCAGCGGACAGCAGTTTGGCTACACCTTC
CASSGQQFGYTF
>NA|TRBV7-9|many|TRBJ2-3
TGTGCCAGCAGCTTTGGACAGACCACAGATACGCAGTATTTT
CASSFGQTTDTQYF
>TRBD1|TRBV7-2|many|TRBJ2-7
TGTGCCAGCAGCTTTGGGACAGGGGACTACGAGCAGTACTTC
CASSFGTGDYEQYF
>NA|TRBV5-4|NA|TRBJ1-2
TGTGCCAGCAGCCCGTCGGGGGGCGCTTCCCCCCGGTATGGCTACACCTTC
CASSPSGGASPRYGYTF
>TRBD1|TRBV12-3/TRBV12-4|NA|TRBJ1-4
TGTGCCAGCAGTCCCCGGACAGGGTCCAGTGAAAAACTGTTTTTT
CASSPRTGSSEKLFF
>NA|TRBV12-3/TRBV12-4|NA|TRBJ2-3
TGTGCCAGCAGTCAGCCGGGCACAGATACGCAGTATTTT
CASSQPGTDTQYF
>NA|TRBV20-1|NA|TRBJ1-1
TGCAGTGCTAGAGTGCCGGGGCGGGCTGAAGCTTTCTTT
CSARVPGRAEAFF
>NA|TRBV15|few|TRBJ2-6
TGTGCCACCAGCAGAGAACGGGACTCTGGGGCCAACGTCCTGACTTTC
CATSRERDSGANVLTF
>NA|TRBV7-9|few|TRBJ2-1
TGTGCCAGCAGCCAACAGCCGGGACGGGCGAATGAGCAGTTCTTC
CASSQQPGRANEQFF
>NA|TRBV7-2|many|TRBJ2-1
TGTGCCAGCAGCAAAACCTCAGGGGATGAGCAGTTCTTC
CASSKTSGDEQFF
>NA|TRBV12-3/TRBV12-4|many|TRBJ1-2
TGTGCCAGCAGTTTAGACGGGGTCCGTGGACGTGGCTACACCTTC
CASSLDGVRGRGYTF
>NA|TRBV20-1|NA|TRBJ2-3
TGCAGTGCTAGGCCCCCACGCGGGGGCTTAGATACGCAGTATTTT
CSARPPRGGLDTQYF
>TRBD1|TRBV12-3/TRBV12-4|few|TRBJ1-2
TGTGCCAGCAGTTTCGGGACAGGGGGGCCCAGTGACTATGGCTACACCTTC
CASSFGTGGPSDYGYTF
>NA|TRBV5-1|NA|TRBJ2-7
TGCGCCAGCAGCATCCACGGGGGCGCTTACGAGCAGTACTTC
CASSIHGGAYEQYF
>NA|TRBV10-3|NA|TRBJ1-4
TGTGCCATCAGTGAGGGCAGTAATGAAAAACTGTTTTTT
CAISEGSNEKLFF
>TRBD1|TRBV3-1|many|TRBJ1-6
TGTGCCAGCAGCCAAGGTTTCGGACAGGTCGGTTCACCCCTCCACTTT
CASSQGFGQVGSPLHF
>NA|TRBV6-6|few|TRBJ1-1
TGTGCCAGCAGCCCCAGGTACACTGAAGCTTTCTTT
CASSPRYTEAFF
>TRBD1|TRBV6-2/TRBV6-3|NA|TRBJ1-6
TGTGCCAGCAGTGACATTTATGGCAGGGGGCGCGTTTCACCCCTCCACTTT
CASSDIYGRGRVSPLHF
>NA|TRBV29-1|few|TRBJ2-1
TGCAGCGCCGCGACTCCTTCCTACAATGAGCAGTTCTTC
CSAATPSYNEQFF
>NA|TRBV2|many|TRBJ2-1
TGTGCCAGCAAAGCAGGGAGCTCCTACAATGAGCAGTTCTTC
CASKAGSSYNEQFF
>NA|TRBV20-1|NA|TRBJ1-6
TGCAGTGCTAAGCCGGGAGTTGGGAATTCACCCCTCCACTTT
CSAKPGVGNSPLHF
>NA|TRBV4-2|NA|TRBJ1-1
TGTGCCAGCAGCCAAGAAATTGGAGGCAACACTGAAGCTTTCTTT
CASSQEIGGNTEAFF
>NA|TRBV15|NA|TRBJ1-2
TGTGCCACCAGCTTAAAGCTTGCAGGGTCGGGTGGCTACACCTTC
CATSLKLAGSGGYTF
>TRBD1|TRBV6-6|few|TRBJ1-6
TGTGCCAGCAGTTCTCCGGGACAGGGAATTAGCTCACCCCTCCACTTT
CASSSPGQGISSPLHF
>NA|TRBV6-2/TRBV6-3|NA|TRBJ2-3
TGTGCCAGCAGTCCACAGAGGGGGGATACGCAGTATTTT
CASSPQRGDTQYF
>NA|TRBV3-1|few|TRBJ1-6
TGTGCCAGCAGCCACTCACAGGGAAGCTCACCCCTCCACTTT
CASSHSQGSSPLHF
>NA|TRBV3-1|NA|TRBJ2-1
TGTGCCAGCAGCCAAGTATCGGGGGCCAGAGTTTTCTTC
CASSQVSGARVFF
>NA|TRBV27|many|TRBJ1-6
TGTGCCACAAGACGGCCGGGACTCAATTCACCCCTCCACTTT
CATRRPGLNSPLHF
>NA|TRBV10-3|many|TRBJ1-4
TGTGCCATCAGTGATTTCGGGACGGCCCTTAATGAAAAACTGTTTTTT
CAISDFGTALNEKLFF
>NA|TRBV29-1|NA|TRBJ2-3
TGCAGCGTTGTGGGTACTTCGAGCACAGATACGCAGTATTTT
CSVVGTSSTDTQYF
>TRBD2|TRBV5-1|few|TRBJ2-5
TGCGCCACCAACAGAAGTGCGGGGGTTGAGACCCAGTACTTC
CATNRSAGVETQYF
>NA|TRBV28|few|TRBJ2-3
TGTGCCAGCACCGCAGGTCGGGGCCCTAGCACAGATACGCAGTATTTT
CASTAGRGPSTDTQYF
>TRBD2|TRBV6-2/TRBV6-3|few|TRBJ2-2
TGTGCCAGCAGTTCCGGGACTACGGGCACCGGGGAGCTGTTTTTT
CASSSGTTGTGELFF
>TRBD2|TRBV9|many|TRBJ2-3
TGTGCCAGCAGCCCCCGAGGACTAGCGGTGGCAGATACGCAGTATTTT
CASSPRGLAVADTQYF
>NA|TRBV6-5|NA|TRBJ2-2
TGTGCCACGTCACGTGGGACGCCTGGGGAGCTGTTTTTT
CATSRGTPGELFF
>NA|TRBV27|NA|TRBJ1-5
TGTGCCAGCAGTTTAACGCAGGGAAACAATCAGCCCCAGCATTTT
CASSLTQGNNQPQHF
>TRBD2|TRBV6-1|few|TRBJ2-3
TGTGCCAGCAGTGAAGATATCCTAGCGGGGATAGATACGCAGTATTTT
CASSEDILAGIDTQYF
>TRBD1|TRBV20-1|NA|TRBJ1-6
TGCGGTGCTAGAGACCCAAGGACAGGGGCGAATTCACCCCTCCACTTT
CGARDPRTGANSPLHF